These 28 T cell receptor beta chains were sequenced from one sample in a study of blood T cells in healthy people across ages. A J-beta primer mix and a sample-barcoded 5' primer were used in a second PCR of roughly 6 to 11 cycles. One entry per CDR3 protein results from TCRdb running MiXCR on the 5' RACE reads. The sample has approximately 810,000 distinct CDR3 sequences, around 36% seen once. Sequenced input: blood. These receptors came from a man younger than 30 in good health.

This clonotype came up a few times. V is TRBV12-3 or TRBV12-4 and J is TRBJ1-2; D may be TRBD1 (6 bases). The V gene lost 5 bases and the J gene lost 7 bases, with 23 bases spanning the gap. The CDR3 has 16 residues. The chain's CDR3 is CASSTFYQGPDPGYTF. In DNA form, the CDR3 reads TGTGCCAGCAGTACCTTCTACCAGGGGCCCGATCCTGGCTACACCTTC.

There are many counts of this clonotype. This chain uses TRBV6-2 or TRBV6-3 with TRBJ2-3, with 9 bases aligning to TRBD2. This CDR3 contains 15 residues. J lost 2 bases, V lost 5 bases, and 5 bases had no gene match. CDR1 is MNHEY and CDR2 is SVGEGT in the germline V gene. CDR3 sequence: CASSIAGAYTDTQYF. The CDR3 bases are TGTGCCAGCAGTATAGCGGGGGCATACACAGATACGCAGTATTTT.

This clonotype was seen a single time. It may be a read error: a sequence one base away is much more abundant. V is TRBV20-1 and J is TRBJ2-5, with TRBD2 matching over 8 bases. With 4 bases clipped from V and 11 bases from J, the junction kept 18 bases outside the gene matches. The CDR3 has 15 amino acids. CDR1 DFQATT and CDR2 SNEGSKA come from the germline V gene (reference sequence). As DNA, the CDR3 is TGCAGTGCTATCCCGCCAGCGGGGGATTACAATGAGCAGTACTTC. This sequence encodes CSAIPPAGDYNEQYF.

This clonotype was seen a handful of times. V and J are TRBV5-8 and TRBJ2-1; 10 bases align to TRBD2. V was pared by 2 bases and J by 8 bases, with 7 bases of the junction left unmatched. CDR1 and CDR2 (germline): SGHTS, YDEGEE. The CDR3 runs to 15 residues. The CDR3 sequence is CASSFQRGGFYEQFF. In nucleotides, the CDR3 is TGTGCCAGCAGCTTCCAGCGGGGGGGTTTCTATGAGCAGTTCTTC.

The rearrangement uses TRBV27 and TRBJ1-2; D is perhaps TRBD1 (5 bases). Trimming pared 3 bases from V and 4 bases from J, leaving 12 bases between. Germline-derived CDR1 and CDR2 are MNHEY and SMNVEV (reference sequence). The CDR3 sequence is 14 residues long. This CDR3 reads CASSLNGAGYGYTF. CDR3 coding DNA: TGTGCCAGCAGTTTGAACGGGGCGGGCTATGGCTACACCTTC.

This clonotype was seen a few times. The V call is TRBV3-1, the J call TRBJ2-1; 9 nucleotides match TRBD1. The CDR3 sequence is 20 residues long. V lost 2 bases to trimming and J lost 0 bases; unmatched junction nucleotides: 14. Germline-derived CDR1 and CDR2 are LGHDT and YNNKEL (reference sequence). The CDR3 region is CASSQYFEGQGLSSYNEQFF. CDR3 sequence (DNA): TGTGCCAGCAGCCAATATTTTGAGGGACAGGGTTTGAGCTCCTACAATGAGCAGTTCTTC.

Many counts were recorded for this clonotype. The V and J genes are TRBV5-1 and TRBJ2-1; 7 bases agree with TRBD1. This CDR3 is 15 amino acids long. V was clipped by 7 bases and J by 2 bases; unmatched bases: 9. Per the germline V gene, CDR1 is SGHRS and CDR2 is YFSETQ. CDR3 nucleotide sequence: TGCGCCAGCTGCCCAACAGGGGACCCCTACAATGAGCAGTTCTTC. Translating it yields CASCPTGDPYNEQFF.

About this clonotype: At one end, the junction sequence differs from germline, possibly due to a read error. The genes are TRBV12-3 or TRBV12-4 and TRBJ1-1, with D perhaps TRBD1 (6 bases). The CDR3 spans 15 residues. For the CDR3, the DNA is TGTCCCAGCAGTCCGGCCACAGGGAAGAACACTGAAGCTTTCTTT. The encoded protein is CPSSPATGKNTEAFF.

This clonotype appeared a single time. V usage is TRBV6-1 and J usage is TRBJ1-4; TRBD1 is a possible D gene (5 bases). This CDR3 region has 13 residues. In germline, CDR1 is MNHNS, CDR2 SASEGT. Trimming cost V 5 bases and J 14 bases, with 18 bases left between them. CDR3: CASSSPGPRGLFF. CDR3 in DNA: TGTGCCAGCAGTTCCCCGGGACCGCGGGGCCTGTTTTTT.

The chain combines TRBV27 with TRBJ1-6; D gene ambiguous. This CDR3 is 17 amino acids long. V lost 2 bases, J lost 9 bases, and 20 bases lay in between. CDR1 is MNHEY, CDR2 SMNVEV, per germline (reference sequence). The chain's CDR3 is CASSLKGGPADRSPLHF. DNA of the CDR3: TGTGCCAGCAGTTTAAAAGGCGGACCGGCCGACCGTTCACCCCTCCACTTT.

This clonotype has a count of ten or more. The chain recombines TRBV4-2 with TRBJ1-2, with 8 bases identical to TRBD1. The CDR3 is 16 amino acids. CDR1 and CDR2 from the germline V gene are LGHNA and YNFKEQ. J was trimmed by 4 bases and V by 0 bases; bases with no gene match: 7. This CDR3 reads CASSQEWTGPSYGYTF. In DNA form, the CDR3 reads TGTGCCAGCAGCCAAGAGTGGACAGGGCCCAGCTATGGCTACACCTTC.

The V gene is TRBV10-3, the J gene TRBJ2-5; TRBD1 is a possible D gene (5 bases). The CDR3 covers 15 residues. With 0 bases removed from V and 3 bases from J, the gap between germline ends came to 11 bases. Germline-derived CDR1 and CDR2 are ENHRY and SYGVKD. The CDR3 DNA reads as TGTGCCATCAGTGAGTCCGACAGTAGGAAAGAGACCCAGTACTTC. This encodes CAISESDSRKETQYF.

This clonotype has ten or more counts. V usage is TRBV10-3 and J usage is TRBJ2-5; 9 bases fit TRBD1. Per the germline V gene, CDR1 is ENHRY and CDR2 is SYGVKD. Trimming at V came to 7 bases and at J to 4 bases, leaving 7 bases not matched to a gene. CDR3 length: 14 amino acids. CDR3 region: CAINAGTGIETQYF. The CDR3 coding sequence is TGTGCCATCAATGCAGGGACAGGGATAGAGACCCAGTACTTC.

This clonotype was observed a single time. A clone one base away is much larger, so this may be a read error. V and J are TRBV7-2 and TRBJ2-5; TRBD1 is a possible D gene (5 bases). The CDR3 loop spans 15 amino acids. Germline V lookup: CDR1 SGHTA, CDR2 FQGNSA. V lost 4 bases and J lost 4, with 16 bases in between. This CDR3 reads CASSYSWQGSETQYF. Written as DNA, the CDR3 is TGTGCCAGCAGCTATAGTTGGCAGGGATCAGAGACCCAGTACTTC.

This rearrangement joins TRBV4-1 to TRBJ2-7; the D gene is possibly TRBD2 (5 bases). Trimming took off 4 bases at V and 3 bases at J, with 10 bases between the two ends. Per germline, CDR1 MGHRA and CDR2 YSYEKL. The length of the CDR3 is 13 residues. The CDR3 nucleotides are TGCGCCAGCAGCCCCCTGGACTTCTACGAGCAGTACTTC. As protein: CASSPLDFYEQYF.

The chain joins TRBV9 to TRBJ1-6; 7 nucleotides line up with TRBD1. The CDR3 is 15 amino acids. J gave up 6 bases and V 4 bases, and 7 bases lay outside the gene matches. Looked up from germline, CDR1 is SGDLS and CDR2 is YYNGEE. CDR3 DNA: TGTGCCAGCAGCAGACAGGGTAACCTTAATTCACCCCTCCACTTT. The encoded protein is CASSRQGNLNSPLHF. Drawing the rest from reference TRBV9 and TRBJ1-6, the complete variable domain is DSGVTQTPKHLITATGQRVTLRCSPRSGDLSVYWYQQSLDQGLQFLIQYYNGEERAKGNILERFSAQQFPDLHSELNLSSLELGDSALYFCASSRQGNLNSPLHFGNGTRLTVT.

This chain connects TRBV12-3 or TRBV12-4 to TRBJ1-1; TRBD1 matches 8 bases. The junction had 2 bases not matched to a gene; V was cut back by 6 bases and J by 5 bases. The CDR3 sequence is 12 residues long. The CDR3 protein is CASRNRGTEAFF. The CDR3 region has the DNA TGTGCCAGCAGAAACAGGGGGACTGAAGCTTTCTTT.

The chain links TRBV10-3 to TRBJ2-3; 11 bases are a match to TRBD2. Looked up from germline, CDR1 is ENHRY and CDR2 is SYGVKD. The length of the CDR3 is 17 residues. V dropped 0 bases and J dropped 5; count of bases not matched to a gene: 7. CDR3 sequence: CAISESDSGGAEDTQYF. CDR3 coding DNA: TGTGCCATCAGTGAGTCGGATAGCGGGGGGGCTGAAGATACGCAGTATTTT.

As for this clonotype: An end of the junction does not agree with germline; a read error may underlie this. V and J are TRBV7-2 and TRBJ1-2, with D tentatively TRBD1 (6 bases). Germline V gene sequence: CDR1 SGHTA, CDR2 FQGNSA. The CDR3 length is 13 residues. CDR3 region: CATSGTPNCGYTF. The CDR3 nucleotides are TGTGCCACCTCCGGGACACCCAACTGTGGCTACACCTTC. The full variable domain, completed using reference TRBV7-2 and TRBJ1-2, is GAGVSQSPSNKVTEKGKDVELRCDPISGHTALYWYRQSLGQGLEFLIYFQGNSAPDKSGLPSDRFSAERTGGSVSTLTIQRTQQEDSAVYLCATSGTPNCGYTFGSGTRLTVV.

The chain joins TRBV27 to TRBJ1-1; D is perhaps TRBD1 (6 bases). The germline V and J ends were trimmed by 2 bases and 6 bases, with 13 bases remaining between them. CDR1 is MNHEY and CDR2 is SMNVEV in the germline V gene (reference sequence). The CDR3 loop spans 14 amino acids. CDR3 DNA: TGTGCCAGCAGTTTAGGGCAGGGGATGGCTGAAGCTTTCTTT. Protein sequence: CASSLGQGMAEAFF.

This clonotype appeared many times. The rearrangement uses TRBV27 and TRBJ2-1; D gene ambiguous. V dropped 6 bases and J dropped 7 bases, with 10 bases sitting between them. The CDR3 spans 12 residues. The germline CDR1 and CDR2 sequences are MNHEY and SMNVEV (reference sequence). Here the CDR3 DNA reads TGTGCCAGCAGCCCCCAGGTGAATGAGCAGTTCTTC. Protein: CASSPQVNEQFF.

This clonotype was detected many times. The V and J genes are TRBV20-1 and TRBJ2-3; 9 bases are shared with TRBD2. J lost 0 bases, V lost 2 bases, and 6 bases had no gene match. The CDR3 consists of 16 residues. Germline V gene sequence: CDR1 DFQATT, CDR2 SNEGSKA (reference sequence). For the CDR3, the DNA is TGCAGTGCTAGAAATAAGACTAGCGGAAGCACAGATACGCAGTATTTT. Encoded protein: CSARNKTSGSTDTQYF.

The chain has TRBV4-3 and TRBJ1-2; 7 bases line up with TRBD1. CDR1 is LGHNA and CDR2 is YSLEER in the germline V gene. Unmatched junction bases numbered 7, after V lost 0 bases and J lost 3 bases. The CDR3 is 16 amino acids. CDR3 DNA sequence: TGCGCCAGCAGCCAAGAAAGGTTCAGGGGGGACTATGGCTACACCTTC. Protein: CASSQERFRGDYGYTF.

At least ten counts were recorded for this clonotype. The rearrangement links TRBV29-1 to TRBJ2-5; D remains unclear. Germline V gives CDR1 SQVTM, CDR2 ANQGSEA. Trimming left V 0 bases short and J 4 bases short, with 12 bases between. The CDR3 is 14 residues long. CDR3 coding DNA: TGCAGCGTTGAAGATCTCGAGGTTAGAGAGACCCAGTACTTC. Translated, it gives CSVEDLEVRETQYF. Full variable domain (remainder filled in from reference TRBV29-1 and TRBJ2-5): SAVISQKPSRDICQRGTSLTIQCQVDSQVTMMFWYRQQPGQSLTLIATANQGSEATYESGFVIDKFPISRPNLTFSTLTVSNMSPEDSSIYLCSVEDLEVRETQYFGPGTRLLVL.

This clonotype was counted between two and nine times. The V call is TRBV18, the J call TRBJ2-1; D tentatively fits TRBD1 or TRBD2 (5 bases each). Germline V gives CDR1 KGHSH, CDR2 LQKENI. The ends were cut back, 5 bases at V and 3 bases at J, with 29 bases in the middle. The CDR3 has 20 amino acids. The CDR3 region is CASSYQHQTTGTSNYNEQFF. CDR3 bases: TGTGCCAGCTCATACCAGCACCAGACAACCGGGACCTCCAACTACAATGAGCAGTTCTTC. Using reference TRBV18 and TRBJ2-1 for the parts outside the CDR3, the full variable domain is NAGVMQNPRHLVRRRGQEARLRCSPMKGHSHVYWYRQLPEEGLKFMVYLQKENIIDESGMPKERFSAEFPKEGPSILRIQQVVRGDSAAYFCASSYQHQTTGTSNYNEQFFGPGTRLTVL.

About this clonotype itself: A much bigger clone sits one base away, suggesting this may be a read error. The J gene is TRBJ2-3, the V gene TRBV12-3 or TRBV12-4; a weak D match, TRBD2 (6 bases). This CDR3 is 15 amino acids long. V shed 2 bases and J shed 4 bases, with 13 bases lying between them. In nucleotides, the CDR3 is TGTGCCAGCAGTTTAATCCGGAGGGCCTCAGATACGCAGTATTTT. Translating it yields CASSLIRRASDTQYF.

The V and J genes are TRBV6-5 and TRBJ1-4; D unclear. The CDR3 is 13 residues long. Per germline, CDR1 MNHEY and CDR2 SVGAGI. Trimming left V 6 bases short and J 4 bases short, with 9 bases between. Written as DNA, the CDR3 is TGTGCCAGCAGCCGCCTTTATAATGAAAAACTGTTTTTT. Protein: CASSRLYNEKLFF.

At least ten counts were recorded for this clonotype. The V call is TRBV5-1, the J call TRBJ2-5; 8 bases agree with TRBD1. This CDR3 comprises 18 residues. The germline V gene encodes CDR1 SGHRS and CDR2 YFSETQ. V lost 0 bases and J lost 4; bases outside the gene matches: 14. This chain's CDR3 is CASSLDTRQGSKLETQYF. The CDR3 DNA reads TGCGCCAGCAGCTTGGACACACGACAGGGGTCGAAGTTAGAGACCCAGTACTTC.